This T cell receptor (beta chain) was recorded in a study of immune evolution from preneoplasia to lung adenocarcinoma. Study-level points and caveats: Top clone frequencies peaked in normal lung, apparently declining through invasive adenocarcinoma. Later-stage lesions appeared to have more T cells, more diversity, less clonality.

Patients had resection in Japan or China between the mid-2010s and the late 2010s. Each case's diagnosis was confirmed by two pathologists on H&E. Only in-frame clones appear in the TCRdb table, and some are missing; sequencing was by immunoSEQ multiplex PCR. The top ten clones hold 9.8% of a sample with around 6,100 clones, approximately 72% of them seen once. As regards this clone: The target antigen is unknown.

The source is a donor at least 70 years old with lung adenocarcinoma. The material sequenced was FFPE adjacent normal lung tissue.

DNA for the CDR3: TGTGCCAGCAACCTCGGACAGCTCTCCTACGAGCAGTACTTC. It codes for CASNLGQLSYEQYF. The chain uses TRBV6-6 and TRBJ2-7; D is possibly TRBD1 (6 bases). V lost 7 bases to trimming and J lost 0 bases, with 13 bases between them. Looked up from germline, CDR1 is MNHNY and CDR2 is SVGAGI (reference sequence). This CDR3 region has 14 residues.